The count of the clone carrying this T cell receptor beta chain is one. Germline trimming cut 3 bases from V and 8 bases from J; bases unmatched to any gene: 5. The CDR3 length is 13 residues. CDR1 SGHTA and CDR2 FQGNSA come from the germline V gene. Source study methods: Amplified reference gene primers provided the basis for estimating nucleated cell counts. The method was immunoSEQ multiplex PCR; TCRdb's version includes in-frame clones alone and lacks a portion of them. V, J and clone size reflect that table, while D and trimming were determined from the DNA. The sample includes approximately 97,000 clones, about 85% of them seen just once. This sample was taken from a study of blood T cell repertoires in COVID-19. Overall study context: Specimens from acute and convalescent COVID-19 originated in the United States, Italy and Spain. Nucleic acid was either cDNA or gDNA, and it came from T cells, B-cell-depleted T cells, or PBMCs.

The chain is built from TRBV7-2 and TRBJ2-5, with 8 bases lining up with TRBD1. The sequence came from a man between 45 and 60 years old with active COVID-19. Sequenced: peripheral blood. The CDR3 loop is CASSLGDRKTQYF. CDR3 DNA sequence: TGTGCCAGCAGCTTGGGGGACAGGAAAACCCAGTACTTC. The entire variable domain, with the rest obtained from reference TRBV7-2 and TRBJ2-5, is as follows: GAGVSQSPSNKVTEKGKDVELRCDPISGHTALYWYRQSLGQGLEFLIYFQGNSAPDKSGLPSDRFSAERTGGSVSTLTIQRTQQEDSAVYLCASSLGDRKTQYFGPGTRLLVL.